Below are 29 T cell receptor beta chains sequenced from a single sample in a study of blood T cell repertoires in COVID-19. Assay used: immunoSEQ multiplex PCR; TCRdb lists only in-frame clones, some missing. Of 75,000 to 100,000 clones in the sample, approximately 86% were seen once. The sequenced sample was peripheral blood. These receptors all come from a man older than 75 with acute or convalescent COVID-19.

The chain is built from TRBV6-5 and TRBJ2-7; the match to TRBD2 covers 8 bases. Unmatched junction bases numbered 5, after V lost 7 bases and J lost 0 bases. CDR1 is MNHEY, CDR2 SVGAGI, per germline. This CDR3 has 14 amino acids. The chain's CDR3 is CASKLAESSYEQYF. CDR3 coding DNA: TGTGCCAGCAAACTAGCGGAAAGCTCCTACGAGCAGTACTTC.

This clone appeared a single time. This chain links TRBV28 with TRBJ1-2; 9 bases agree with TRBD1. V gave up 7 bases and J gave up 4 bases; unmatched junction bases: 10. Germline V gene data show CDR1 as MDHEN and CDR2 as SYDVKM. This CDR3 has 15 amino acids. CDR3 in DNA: TGTGCCAGCACCAGCACAGGGGGCCTCGGCTATGGCTACACCTTC. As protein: CASTSTGGLGYGYTF.

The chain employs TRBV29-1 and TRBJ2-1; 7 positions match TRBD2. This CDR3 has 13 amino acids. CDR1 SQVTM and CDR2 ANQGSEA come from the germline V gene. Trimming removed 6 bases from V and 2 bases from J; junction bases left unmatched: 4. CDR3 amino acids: CSVQGGTYNEQFF. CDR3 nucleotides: TGCAGCGTCCAGGGAGGGACCTACAATGAGCAGTTCTTC.

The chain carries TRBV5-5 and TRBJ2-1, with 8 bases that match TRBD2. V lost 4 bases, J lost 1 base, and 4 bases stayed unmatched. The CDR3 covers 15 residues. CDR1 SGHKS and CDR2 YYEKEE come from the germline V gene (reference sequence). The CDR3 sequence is CASSVLAVSYNEQFF. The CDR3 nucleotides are TGTGCCAGCAGCGTACTAGCGGTTTCCTACAATGAGCAGTTCTTC.

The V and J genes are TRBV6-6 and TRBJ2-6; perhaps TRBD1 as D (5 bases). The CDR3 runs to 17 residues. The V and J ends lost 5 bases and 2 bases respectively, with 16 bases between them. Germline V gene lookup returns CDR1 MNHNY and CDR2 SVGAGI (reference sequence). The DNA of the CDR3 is TGTGCCAGCAGTCTCCAGGGAACTGCCACTGGGGCCAACGTCCTGACTTTC. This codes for CASSLQGTATGANVLTF.

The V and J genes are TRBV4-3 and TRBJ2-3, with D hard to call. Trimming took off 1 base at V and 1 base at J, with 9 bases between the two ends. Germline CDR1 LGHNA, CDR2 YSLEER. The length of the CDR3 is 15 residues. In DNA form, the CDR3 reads TGCGCCAGCAGCCAAGCATCACGAGGCACAGATACGCAGTATTTT. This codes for CASSQASRGTDTQYF.

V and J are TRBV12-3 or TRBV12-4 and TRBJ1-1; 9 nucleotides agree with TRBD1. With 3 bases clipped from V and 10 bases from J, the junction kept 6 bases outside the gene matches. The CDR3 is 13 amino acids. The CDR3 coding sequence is TGTGCCAGCAGTTTGAACAGGGGGCTAGGAGCTTTCTTT. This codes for CASSLNRGLGAFF.

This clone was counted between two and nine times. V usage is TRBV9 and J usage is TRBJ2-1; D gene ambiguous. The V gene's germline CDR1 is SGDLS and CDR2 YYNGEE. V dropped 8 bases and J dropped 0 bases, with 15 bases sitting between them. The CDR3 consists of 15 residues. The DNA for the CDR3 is TGTGCCAGTGCAAAGACACAGAGCTCCTACAATGAGCAGTTCTTC. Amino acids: CASAKTQSSYNEQFF.

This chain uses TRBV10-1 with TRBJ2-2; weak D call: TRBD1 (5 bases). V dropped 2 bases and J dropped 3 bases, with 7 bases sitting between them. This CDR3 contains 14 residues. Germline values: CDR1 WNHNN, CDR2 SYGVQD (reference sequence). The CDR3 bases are TGCGCCAGCAGTGAGAAAGGGGACACCGGGGAGCTGTTTTTT. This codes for CASSEKGDTGELFF.

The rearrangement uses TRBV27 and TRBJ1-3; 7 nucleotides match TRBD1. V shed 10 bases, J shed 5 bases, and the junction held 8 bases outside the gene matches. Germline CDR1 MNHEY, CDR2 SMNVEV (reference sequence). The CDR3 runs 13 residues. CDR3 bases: TGTGCCACTTCGGACAGGTCACGAAACACCATATATTTT. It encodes CATSDRSRNTIYF.

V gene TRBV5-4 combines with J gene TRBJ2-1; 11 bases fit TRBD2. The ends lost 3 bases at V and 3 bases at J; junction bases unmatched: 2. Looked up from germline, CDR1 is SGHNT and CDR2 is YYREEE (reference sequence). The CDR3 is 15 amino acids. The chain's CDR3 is CASSSLAGGYNEQFF. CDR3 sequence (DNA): TGTGCCAGCAGCTCGCTAGCGGGAGGCTACAATGAGCAGTTCTTC.

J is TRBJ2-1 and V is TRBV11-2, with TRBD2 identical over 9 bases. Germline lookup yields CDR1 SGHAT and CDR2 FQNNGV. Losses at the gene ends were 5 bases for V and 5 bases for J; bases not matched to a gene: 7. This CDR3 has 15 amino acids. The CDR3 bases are TGTGCCAGCAGCCGTAGCGGGAGTTCCGACAATGAGCAGTTCTTC. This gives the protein CASSRSGSSDNEQFF.

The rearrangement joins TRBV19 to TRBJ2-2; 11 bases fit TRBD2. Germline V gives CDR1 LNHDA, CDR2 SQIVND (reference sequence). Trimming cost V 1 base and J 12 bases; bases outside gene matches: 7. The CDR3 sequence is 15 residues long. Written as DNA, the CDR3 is TGTGCCAGTAGTATAGGAGGACTAGCGGGCGCCAAGCTGTTTTTT. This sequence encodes CASSIGGLAGAKLFF.

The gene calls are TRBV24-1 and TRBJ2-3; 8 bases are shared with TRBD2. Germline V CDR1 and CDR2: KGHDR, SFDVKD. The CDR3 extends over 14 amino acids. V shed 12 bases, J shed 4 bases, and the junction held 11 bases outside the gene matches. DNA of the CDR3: TGTGCCCGTAAACTAGCGGAGATAGCAGATACGCAGTATTTT. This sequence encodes CARKLAEIADTQYF.

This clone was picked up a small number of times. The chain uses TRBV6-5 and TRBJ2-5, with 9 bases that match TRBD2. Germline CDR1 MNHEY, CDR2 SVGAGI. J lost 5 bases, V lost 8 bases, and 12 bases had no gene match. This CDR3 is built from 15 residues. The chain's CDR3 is CASSKGGRAEETQYF. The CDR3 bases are TGTGCCAGCTCGAAAGGCGGGAGGGCCGAGGAGACCCAGTACTTC.

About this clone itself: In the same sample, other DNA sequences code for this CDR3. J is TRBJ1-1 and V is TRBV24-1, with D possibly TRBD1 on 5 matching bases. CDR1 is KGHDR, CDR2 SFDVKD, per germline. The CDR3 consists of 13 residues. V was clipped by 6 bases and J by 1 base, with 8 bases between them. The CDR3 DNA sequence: TGTGCCACCAGTAAGCAGGGGAACACTGAAGCTTTCTTT. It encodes CATSKQGNTEAFF.

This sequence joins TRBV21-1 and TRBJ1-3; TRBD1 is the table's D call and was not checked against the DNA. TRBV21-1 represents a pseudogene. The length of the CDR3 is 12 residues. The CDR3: CASSSIRNTIYF. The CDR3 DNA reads TGTGCCAGCAGCTCAATCCGAAACACCATATATTTT.

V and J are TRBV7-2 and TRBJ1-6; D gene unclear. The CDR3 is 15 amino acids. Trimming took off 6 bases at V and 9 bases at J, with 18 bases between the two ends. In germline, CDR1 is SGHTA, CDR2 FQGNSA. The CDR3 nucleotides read TGTGCCAGCAGTTCCCGGGGAGGGTATCGTTCACCCCTCCACTTT. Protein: CASSSRGGYRSPLHF.

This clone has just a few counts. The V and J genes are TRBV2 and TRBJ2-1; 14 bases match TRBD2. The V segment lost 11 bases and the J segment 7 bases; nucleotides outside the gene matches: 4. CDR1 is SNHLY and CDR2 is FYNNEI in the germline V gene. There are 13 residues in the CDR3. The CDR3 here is CACGLAGGNEQFF. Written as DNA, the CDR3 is TGTGCCTGCGGACTAGCGGGAGGTAATGAGCAGTTCTTC.

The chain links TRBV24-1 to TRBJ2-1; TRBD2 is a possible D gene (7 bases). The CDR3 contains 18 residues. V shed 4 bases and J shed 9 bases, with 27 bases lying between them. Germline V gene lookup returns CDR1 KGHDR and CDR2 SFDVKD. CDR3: CATSDFGGGGEVSSEQFF. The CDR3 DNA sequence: TGTGCCACCAGTGACTTTGGAGGGGGGGGCGAGGTTAGTAGTGAGCAGTTCTTC.

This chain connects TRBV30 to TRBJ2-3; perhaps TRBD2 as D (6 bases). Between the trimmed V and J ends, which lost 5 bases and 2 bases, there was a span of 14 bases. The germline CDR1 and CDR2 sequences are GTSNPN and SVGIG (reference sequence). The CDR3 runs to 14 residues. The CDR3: CAWQRRADTDTQYF. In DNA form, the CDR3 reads TGTGCCTGGCAGAGGAGGGCTGACACAGATACGCAGTATTTT.

The CDR3 nucleotides read TGCGCCAGCAGCTTGGCTAAGGGCAGGGTATGGGATACGCAGTATTTT. It codes for CASSLAKGRVWDTQYF. The chain links TRBV5-1 to TRBJ2-3; the D gene is possibly TRBD1 (5 bases). V was cut by 0 bases and J by 6 bases, with 17 bases left in between. This CDR3 has 16 amino acids. From germline, CDR1 is SGHRS and CDR2 YFSETQ.

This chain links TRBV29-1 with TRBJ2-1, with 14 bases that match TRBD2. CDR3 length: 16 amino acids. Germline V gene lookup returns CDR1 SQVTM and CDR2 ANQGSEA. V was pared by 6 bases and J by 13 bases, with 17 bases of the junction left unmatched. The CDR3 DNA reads TGCAGCGTGGTACCGACTAGCGGGAGGGCCGTCGCCTCACAGTTCTTC. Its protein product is CSVVPTSGRAVASQFF.

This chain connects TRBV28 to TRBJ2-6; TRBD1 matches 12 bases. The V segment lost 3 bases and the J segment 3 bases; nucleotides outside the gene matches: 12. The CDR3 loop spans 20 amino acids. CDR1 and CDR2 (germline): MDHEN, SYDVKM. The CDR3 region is CASSFFSRGQGALGANVLTF. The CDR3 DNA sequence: TGTGCCAGCAGTTTCTTTTCTAGGGGACAGGGGGCGCTTGGGGCCAACGTCCTGACTTTC.

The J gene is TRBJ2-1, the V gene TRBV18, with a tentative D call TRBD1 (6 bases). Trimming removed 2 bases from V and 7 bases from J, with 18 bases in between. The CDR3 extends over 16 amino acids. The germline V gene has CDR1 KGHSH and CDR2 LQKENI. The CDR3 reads CASSPTRQGWVNEQFF. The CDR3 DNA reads TGTGCCAGCTCACCAACGCGGCAGGGGTGGGTTAATGAGCAGTTCTTC.

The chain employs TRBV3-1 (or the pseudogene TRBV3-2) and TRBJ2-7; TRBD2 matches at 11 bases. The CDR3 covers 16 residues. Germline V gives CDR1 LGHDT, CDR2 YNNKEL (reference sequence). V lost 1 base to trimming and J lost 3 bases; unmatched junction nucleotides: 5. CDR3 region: CASSQAPGLADYEQYF. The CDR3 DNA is TGTGCCAGCAGCCAAGCTCCGGGACTAGCGGACTACGAGCAGTACTTC.

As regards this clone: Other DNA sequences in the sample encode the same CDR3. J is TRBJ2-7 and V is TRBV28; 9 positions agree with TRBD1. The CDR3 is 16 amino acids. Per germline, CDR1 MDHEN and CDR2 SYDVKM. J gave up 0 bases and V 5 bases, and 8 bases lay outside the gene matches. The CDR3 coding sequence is TGTGCCAGCAGTCTACCCGGGACAGGGAGCTCCTACGAGCAGTACTTC. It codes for CASSLPGTGSSYEQYF.

The CDR3 DNA reads as TGTGCCAGCAGAGACAGCGTAAATCAGCCCCAGCATTTT. This sequence encodes CASRDSVNQPQHF. This chain joins TRBV28 and TRBJ1-5; D may be TRBD1 (5 bases). The CDR3 consists of 13 residues. V was trimmed by 6 bases and J by 4 bases, leaving 10 bases between them. Germline lookup yields CDR1 MDHEN and CDR2 SYDVKM.

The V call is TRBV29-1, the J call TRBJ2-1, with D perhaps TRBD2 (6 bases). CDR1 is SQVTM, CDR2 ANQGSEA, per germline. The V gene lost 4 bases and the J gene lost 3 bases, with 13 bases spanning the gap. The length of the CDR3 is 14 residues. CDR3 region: CSVGFSSGYNEQFF. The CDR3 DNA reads TGCAGCGTTGGCTTTAGTAGCGGCTACAATGAGCAGTTCTTC.